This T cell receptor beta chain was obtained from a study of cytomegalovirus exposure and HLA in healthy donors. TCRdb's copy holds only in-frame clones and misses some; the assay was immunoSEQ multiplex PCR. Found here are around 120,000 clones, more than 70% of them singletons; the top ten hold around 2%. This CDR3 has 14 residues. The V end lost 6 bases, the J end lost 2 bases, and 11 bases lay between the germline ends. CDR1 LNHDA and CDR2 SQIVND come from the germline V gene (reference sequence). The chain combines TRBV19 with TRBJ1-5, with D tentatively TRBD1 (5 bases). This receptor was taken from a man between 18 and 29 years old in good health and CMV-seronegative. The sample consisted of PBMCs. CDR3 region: CASRGRAGNQPQHF. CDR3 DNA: TGTGCCAGTAGAGGCAGGGCTGGCAATCAGCCCCAGCATTTT.